Following are 17 T cell receptor beta chains from one sample sequenced in a study of blood T cells in healthy people across ages. The use of a sample-barcoded 5' primer and a J-beta primer mix characterized a second PCR of about 7 to 12 cycles. TCRdb recomputed calls from the 5' RACE reads with MiXCR, one row per CDR3 protein. The sample has roughly 1.6 million distinct CDR3 sequences, about 35% seen once. The sample was blood. The origin of the receptors is a woman aged 25 to 39 in good health.

The chain links TRBV3-1 to TRBJ2-7, with D unclear. This CDR3 comprises 16 residues. Deletions cut 1 base from V and 4 bases from J, with 17 bases between. The germline CDR1 and CDR2 sequences are LGHDT and YNNKEL (reference sequence). The CDR3 reads CASSQGPIQNEYEQYF. CDR3 bases: TGTGCCAGCAGCCAAGGCCCTATTCAAAACGAATACGAGCAGTACTTC.

The chain recombines TRBV18 with TRBJ1-2; a possible D gene is TRBD1 (5 bases). The germline gives CDR1 KGHSH, CDR2 LQKENI. Trimming took 3 bases from V and 4 from J, leaving 12 bases between them. CDR3 length: 14 amino acids. The CDR3 loop reads CASSPTGDGYGYTF. In nucleotides, the CDR3 is TGTGCCAGCTCACCGACCGGGGACGGCTATGGCTACACCTTC.

V gene TRBV6-1 combines with J gene TRBJ2-7; D is tentatively TRBD1 or TRBD2 (5 bases each). The CDR3 has 14 amino acids. Trimming cost V 7 bases and J 0 bases, with 13 bases left between them. CDR1 is MNHNS, CDR2 SASEGT, per germline. The CDR3 coding sequence is TGTGCCAGCATCGGGACGTCGAGCTCCTACGAGCAGTACTTC. Amino acids: CASIGTSSSYEQYF.

For this clonotype: It is likely a read error, because the conserved phenylalanine at the end of the CDR3 is missing. The J gene is TRBJ2-7, the V gene TRBV7-9; unclear D gene. CDR1 SEHNR and CDR2 FQNEAQ come from the germline V gene (reference sequence). Trimming left V 5 bases short and J 6 bases short, with 11 bases between. This CDR3 has 12 residues. CDR3 sequence: CASSLLAGEQYC. The CDR3 DNA reads TGTGCCAGCAGCCTCCTGGCAGGCGAGCAGTACTGC.

In its sample, this clonotype was seen a few times. The chain joins TRBV28 to TRBJ2-1, with 10 bases aligning to TRBD2. V was pared by 6 bases and J by 3 bases, with 5 bases of the junction left unmatched. CDR3 length equals 15 residues. Germline CDR1 reads MDHEN; CDR2 reads SYDVKM. The CDR3 nucleotides read TGTGCCAGCAGCTCAAGCGGGGGGGGCTACAATGAGCAGTTCTTC. The encoded protein is CASSSSGGGYNEQFF.

The gene calls are TRBV5-5 and TRBJ2-1, with 9 bases aligning to TRBD1. In germline, CDR1 is SGHKS, CDR2 YYEKEE (reference sequence). The CDR3 runs 14 residues. V was pared by 5 bases and J by 8 bases, with 8 bases of the junction left unmatched. In DNA, the CDR3 is TGTGCCAGCAGGCCCGGGACAGGGCATCATGAGCAGTTCTTC. Amino acid sequence: CASRPGTGHHEQFF.

This chain's CDR3 is CAWKGRGDYGYTF. The CDR3 nucleotides read TGTGCCTGGAAGGGCCGAGGGGACTATGGCTACACCTTC. The gene calls are TRBV30 and TRBJ1-2; tentative D call: TRBD1 (5 bases). Germline V lookup: CDR1 GTSNPN, CDR2 SVGIG (reference sequence). The V gene lost 4 bases and the J gene lost 3 bases, with 12 bases spanning the gap. There are 13 residues in the CDR3.

The J gene is TRBJ2-3, the V gene TRBV10-1; 12 bases line up with TRBD2. CDR3 length: 17 residues. Germline V gene data show CDR1 as WNHNN and CDR2 as SYGVQD (reference sequence). J gave up 3 bases and V 2 bases, and 6 bases lay outside the gene matches. In nucleotides, the CDR3 is TGCGCCAGCAGTGAGCGGGGCCTAGCGGGAGGGACAGATACGCAGTATTTT. Protein: CASSERGLAGGTDTQYF.

The rearrangement uses TRBV11-1 and TRBJ2-3; D unresolved. Germline V gene sequence: CDR1 SGHAT, CDR2 FQDESV (reference sequence). This CDR3 spans 16 amino acids. Trimming cost V 1 base and J 2 bases, with 13 bases left between them. CDR3 region: CASSLVDNLFTDTQYF. The CDR3 region has the DNA TGTGCCAGCAGCTTAGTTGACAATTTATTCACAGATACGCAGTATTTT.

The chain joins TRBV6-2 or TRBV6-3 to TRBJ1-6; D gene uncertain. CDR3 length equals 15 residues. The V gene lost 6 bases and the J gene lost 10 bases, with 19 bases spanning the gap. Per germline, CDR1 MNHEY and CDR2 SVGEGT. CDR3 residues: CASSSPRTAMSPLHF. Written as DNA, the CDR3 is TGTGCCAGCAGCTCCCCGAGGACCGCAATGTCACCCCTCCACTTT.

The CDR3 protein is CASSQARGGGGGYTF. In DNA form, the CDR3 reads TGTGCCAGCAGCCAAGCTAGGGGGGGCGGAGGTGGCTACACCTTC. J is TRBJ1-2 and V is TRBV3-1; maybe TRBD1 (6 bases). This CDR3 is 15 amino acids long. CDR1 LGHDT and CDR2 YNNKEL come from the germline V gene (reference sequence). V was trimmed by 1 base and J by 7 bases, leaving 16 bases between them.

This clonotype was counted only a few times. The chain carries TRBV4-1 and TRBJ2-5; possibly TRBD2 for D (6 bases). Germline-derived CDR1 and CDR2 are MGHRA and YSYEKL. V lost 1 base and J 5 bases, leaving 11 bases between the germline ends. The CDR3 totals 14 residues. CDR3 residues: CASSQGLGFETQYF. In nucleotides, the CDR3 is TGCGCCAGCAGCCAAGGACTAGGCTTCGAGACCCAGTACTTC.

This clonotype turned up a few times. The chain links TRBV4-1 to TRBJ2-2; TRBD2 aligns across 10 bases. CDR3 length: 14 amino acids. Trimming took 6 bases from V and 5 from J; bases not matched to a gene: 3. The germline V gene encodes CDR1 MGHRA and CDR2 YSYEKL. As DNA, the CDR3 is TGCGCCAGCAGGGAGCGGGAGGGGACCGGGGAGCTGTTTTTT. This sequence encodes CASREREGTGELFF.

The rearrangement joins TRBV3-1 to TRBJ2-5; perhaps TRBD2 as D (6 bases). V gave up 9 bases and J gave up 4 bases, with 21 bases separating them. The CDR3 has 15 amino acids. Germline V gives CDR1 LGHDT, CDR2 YNNKEL (reference sequence). CDR3 DNA: TGTGCCAGTAGCGGCATGGGGGGTGGTGGAGAGACCCAGTACTTC. Translating gives CASSGMGGGGETQYF.

V is TRBV7-8 and J is TRBJ1-1; TRBD1 is a possible D gene (6 bases). V was shortened by 2 bases and J by 0 bases, with 10 bases between the two germline ends. Germline-derived CDR1 and CDR2 are SGHVS and FQNEAQ. This CDR3 comprises 15 residues. The CDR3 sequence is CASSLPEGVNTEAFF. In DNA, the CDR3 is TGTGCCAGCAGCTTACCGGAGGGGGTGAACACTGAAGCTTTCTTT.

This chain connects TRBV27 to TRBJ2-7; 12 nucleotides line up with TRBD2. The junction had 10 bases not matched to a gene; V was cut back by 5 bases and J by 5 bases. The CDR3 length is 16 residues. Germline CDR1 is MNHEY and CDR2 is SMNVEV (reference sequence). The CDR3 DNA follows: TGTGCCAGCAGTCCCCTAGCGGGAGGGCTTAGCCACGAGCAGTACTTC. This encodes CASSPLAGGLSHEQYF.

The chain combines TRBV7-9 with TRBJ2-5; 9 bases align to TRBD2. Trimming cost V 5 bases and J 3 bases; bases outside gene matches: 10. The CDR3 is made up of 16 amino acids. Germline V gene data show CDR1 as SEHNR and CDR2 as FQNEAQ (reference sequence). The CDR3 DNA reads TGTGCCAGCAGCCCCAGCGGCTCTAGCGGGAAAGAGACCCAGTACTTC. Amino acids: CASSPSGSSGKETQYF.